A selection of T cell receptor beta chains follows, all from one sample in a study of T-cell memory formation after mild COVID-19. One entry per CDR3 protein, called by TCRdb with MiXCR from the 5' RACE reads. The sample carries roughly 400,000 distinct CDR3 sequences, 18% recorded once. The sequencing sample was made of PBMCs or a T cell subset sorted from them (not recorded which). The receptors were sampled from a man between 18 and 29 years old who had mild COVID-19 (a few samples of this study predate the infection). Cell type and time point are not known. The CDR3 runs from the conserved cysteine through the conserved F or W. D genes are given only for firm matches. For some rows the clone size is stated as once, few or many, or as a class when expanded; others skip it.

clone size: few
J gene: TRBJ2-7
V gene: TRBV5-1
D gene: TRBD1
CDR3 DNA: TGCGCCAGCAGCTTGTGGGGACAGCCCTACGAGCAGTACTTC
CDR3 protein: CASSLWGQPYEQYF

clone size: NA
J gene: TRBJ1-2
V gene: TRBV5-6
D gene: NA
CDR3 DNA: TGTGCCAGCAGCTCCAGGGTTCTTGAAGGAGGCTACACCTTC
CDR3 protein: CASSSRVLEGGYTF

clone size: many
J gene: TRBJ2-1
V gene: TRBV7-6
D gene: NA
CDR3 DNA: TGTGCCAGCAGCTTAGACAGCTACTACAATGAGCAGTTCTTC
CDR3 protein: CASSLDSYYNEQFF

clone size: NA
J gene: TRBJ1-1
V gene: TRBV5-5
D gene: NA
CDR3 DNA: TGTGCCAGCGGAGTTGGGTTTAGTAGCACTGAAGCTTTCTTT
CDR3 protein: CASGVGFSSTEAFF

clone size: NA
J gene: TRBJ1-1
V gene: TRBV9
D gene: TRBD1
CDR3 DNA: TGTGCCAGCAGCGGTGGATACAGGGGGTGGGGAACTGAAGCTTTCTTT
CDR3 protein: CASSGGYRGWGTEAFF

clone size: NA
J gene: TRBJ2-2
V gene: TRBV7-2
D gene: NA
CDR3 DNA: TGTGCCAGCAGCCTGCACGGACGGAAGAACACCGGGGAGCTGTTTTTT
CDR3 protein: CASSLHGRKNTGELFF

clone size: few
J gene: TRBJ1-5
V gene: TRBV7-8
D gene: TRBD1
CDR3 DNA: TGTGCCAGCAGCTCCCGGACAGGCAATAGCAATCAGCCCCAGCATTTT
CDR3 protein: CASSSRTGNSNQPQHF

clone size: NA
J gene: TRBJ2-2
V gene: TRBV7-2
D gene: NA
CDR3 DNA: TGTGCCAGCAGCGCGGGACGAAACACCGGGGAGCTGTTTTTT
CDR3 protein: CASSAGRNTGELFF

clone size: NA
J gene: TRBJ2-1
V gene: TRBV4-3
D gene: NA
CDR3 DNA: TGCGCCAGCAGCCGCGGGCAAGGGGATGAGCAGTTCTTC
CDR3 protein: CASSRGQGDEQFF

clone size: NA
J gene: TRBJ1-5
V gene: TRBV19
D gene: NA
CDR3 DNA: TGTGCCAGTAGGCCCGCGGGGGCCGGCAATCAGCCCCAGCATTTT
CDR3 protein: CASRPAGAGNQPQHF

clone size: NA
J gene: TRBJ2-2
V gene: TRBV7-8
D gene: NA
CDR3 DNA: TGTGCCAGCAGCGCAGGTCCCTGGGAGCTGTTTTTT
CDR3 protein: CASSAGPWELFF

clone size: few
J gene: TRBJ1-1
V gene: TRBV7-9
D gene: NA
CDR3 DNA: TGTGCCAGCAGCCCCACGACGATTTTCGACACTGAAGCTTTCTTT
CDR3 protein: CASSPTTIFDTEAFF

clone size: few
J gene: TRBJ2-5
V gene: TRBV20-1
D gene: TRBD2
CDR3 DNA: TGCAGTGCTAGAGAGGCTAGCGGCCCCCAAGAGACCCAGTACTTC
CDR3 protein: CSAREASGPQETQYF

clone size: few
J gene: TRBJ1-2
V gene: TRBV4-1
D gene: TRBD1
CDR3 DNA: TGCGCCAGCAGCCAGCCATCGACAGGGAGGGAATATGGCTACACCTTC
CDR3 protein: CASSQPSTGREYGYTF

clone size: few
J gene: TRBJ1-1
V gene: TRBV20-1
D gene: TRBD1
CDR3 DNA: TGCAGTGCTAGCCGACAGGGGTCAACTGAAGCTTTCTTT
CDR3 protein: CSASRQGSTEAFF

clone size: NA
J gene: TRBJ2-5
V gene: TRBV20-1
D gene: NA
CDR3 DNA: TGCAGTGCTACTCGGGGGGCCGAAGAGACCCAGTACTTC
CDR3 protein: CSATRGAEETQYF

clone size: few
J gene: TRBJ2-1
V gene: TRBV11-2
D gene: NA
CDR3 DNA: TGTGCCAGCTCTACACGACAGACCGAAAACAATGAGCAGTTCTTC
CDR3 protein: CASSTRQTENNEQFF

clone size: NA
J gene: TRBJ2-7
V gene: TRBV14
D gene: TRBD2
CDR3 DNA: TGTGCCAGCAGCCGCCTTAGCGGGGGGGCCTACGAGCAGTACTTC
CDR3 protein: CASSRLSGGAYEQYF

clone size: NA
J gene: TRBJ1-2
V gene: TRBV30
D gene: NA
CDR3 DNA: TGTGCCTGGAGCAGGGACGGCTACACCTTC
CDR3 protein: CAWSRDGYTF

clone size: few
J gene: TRBJ2-4
V gene: TRBV27
D gene: TRBD2
CDR3 DNA: TGTGCCAGCCGCAAGCGGGGGGCCCTTTTCATTCAGTACTTC
CDR3 protein: CASRKRGALFIQYF

clone size: many
J gene: TRBJ2-7
V gene: TRBV29-1
D gene: NA
CDR3 DNA: TGCAGCGTTCGAAGTCCCTCCCGCGAGCAGTACTTC
CDR3 protein: CSVRSPSREQYF

clone size: NA
J gene: TRBJ1-1
V gene: TRBV12-5
D gene: NA
CDR3 DNA: TGTGCTAGTGGTTTGCCAGTTCAGGCGTTGAACACTGAAGCTTTCTTT
CDR3 protein: CASGLPVQALNTEAFF

clone size: many
J gene: TRBJ2-1
V gene: TRBV7-6
D gene: NA
CDR3 DNA: TGTGCCAGCAGCCCCCTGGGCGATGAGCAGTTCTTC
CDR3 protein: CASSPLGDEQFF

clone size: few
J gene: TRBJ1-1
V gene: TRBV20-1
D gene: NA
CDR3 DNA: TGCAGTGCTACCTGGGGTGGGAGCACTGAAGCTTTCTTT
CDR3 protein: CSATWGGSTEAFF

clone size: many
J gene: TRBJ2-4
V gene: TRBV5-1
D gene: TRBD1
CDR3 DNA: TGCGCCAGCAGCTTGGTGGGACAGAACATTCAGTACTTC
CDR3 protein: CASSLVGQNIQYF

clone size: NA
J gene: TRBJ2-5
V gene: TRBV19
D gene: TRBD1
CDR3 DNA: TGTGCCAGTAGCCCGGGACAGTCAAAAGAGACCCAGTACTTC
CDR3 protein: CASSPGQSKETQYF

clone size: few
J gene: TRBJ2-1
V gene: TRBV4-3
D gene: TRBD2
CDR3 DNA: TGCGCCAGCAGCCAAGGGACTAGCAATTACAATGAGCAGTTCTTC
CDR3 protein: CASSQGTSNYNEQFF

clone size: NA
J gene: TRBJ1-6
V gene: TRBV6-5
D gene: TRBD1
CDR3 DNA: TGTGCCAGCAGTTACCACGGACAGGTGAATTCACCCCTCCACTTT
CDR3 protein: CASSYHGQVNSPLHF

clone size: NA
J gene: TRBJ2-1
V gene: TRBV29-1
D gene: TRBD2
CDR3 DNA: TGCAGCGTTGAAGGAGCGGGGGGGCCCTACAATGAGCAGTTCTTC
CDR3 protein: CSVEGAGGPYNEQFF

clone size: NA
J gene: TRBJ1-5
V gene: TRBV7-2
D gene: NA
CDR3 DNA: TGTGCCAGCAGCTTAACCGGGACCCTAGGGAATCAGCCCCAGCATTTT
CDR3 protein: CASSLTGTLGNQPQHF

clone size: NA
J gene: TRBJ2-7
V gene: TRBV6-6
D gene: NA
CDR3 DNA: TGTGCCAGCAGTTACGCCCTGGGGGGCGAGCAGTACTTC
CDR3 protein: CASSYALGGEQYF